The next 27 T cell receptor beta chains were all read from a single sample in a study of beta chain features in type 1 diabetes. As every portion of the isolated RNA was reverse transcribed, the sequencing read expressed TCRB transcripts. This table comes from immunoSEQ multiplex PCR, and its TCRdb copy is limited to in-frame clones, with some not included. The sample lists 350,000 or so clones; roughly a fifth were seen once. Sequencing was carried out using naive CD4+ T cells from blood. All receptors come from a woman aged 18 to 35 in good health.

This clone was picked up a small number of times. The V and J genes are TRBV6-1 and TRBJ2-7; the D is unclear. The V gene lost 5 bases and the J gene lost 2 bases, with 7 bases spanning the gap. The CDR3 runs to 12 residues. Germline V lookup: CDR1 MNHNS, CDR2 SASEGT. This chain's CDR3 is CASSLVPYEQYF. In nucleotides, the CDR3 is TGTGCCAGCAGTTTAGTCCCCTACGAGCAGTACTTC.

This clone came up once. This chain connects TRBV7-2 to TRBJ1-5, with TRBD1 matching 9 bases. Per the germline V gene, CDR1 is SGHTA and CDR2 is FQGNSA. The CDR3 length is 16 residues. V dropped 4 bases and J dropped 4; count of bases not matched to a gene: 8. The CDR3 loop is CASSSEQGAWNQPQHF. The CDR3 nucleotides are TGTGCCAGCAGCTCCGAACAGGGGGCGTGGAATCAGCCCCAGCATTTT. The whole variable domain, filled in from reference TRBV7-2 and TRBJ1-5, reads GAGVSQSPSNKVTEKGKDVELRCDPISGHTALYWYRQSLGQGLEFLIYFQGNSAPDKSGLPSDRFSAERTGGSVSTLTIQRTQQEDSAVYLCASSSEQGAWNQPQHFGDGTRLSIL.

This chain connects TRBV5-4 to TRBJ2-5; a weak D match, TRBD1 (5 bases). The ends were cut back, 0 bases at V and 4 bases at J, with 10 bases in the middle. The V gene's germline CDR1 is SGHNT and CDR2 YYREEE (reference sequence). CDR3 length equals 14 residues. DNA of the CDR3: TGTGCCAGCAGCTTGGAGGGGTTAGGAGAGACCCAGTACTTC. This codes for CASSLEGLGETQYF.

The CDR3 protein is CASSFPGGTTDTQYF. The CDR3 DNA is TGTGCCAGCAGCTTCCCAGGGGGTACCACAGATACGCAGTATTTT. This chain connects TRBV5-6 to TRBJ2-3; 7 bases are a match to TRBD1. V dropped 2 bases and J dropped 2; count of bases not matched to a gene: 5. Germline V gene data show CDR1 as SGHDT and CDR2 as YYEEEE. The CDR3 is 15 amino acids.

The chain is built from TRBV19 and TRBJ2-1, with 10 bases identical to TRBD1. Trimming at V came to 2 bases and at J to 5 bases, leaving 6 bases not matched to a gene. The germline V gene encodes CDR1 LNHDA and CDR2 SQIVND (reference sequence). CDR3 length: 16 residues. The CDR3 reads CASSILGTGVHNEQFF. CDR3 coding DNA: TGTGCCAGTAGTATACTTGGGACAGGGGTCCACAATGAGCAGTTCTTC. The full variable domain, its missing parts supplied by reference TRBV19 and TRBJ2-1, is DGGITQSPKYLFRKEGQNVTLSCEQNLNHDAMYWYRQDPGQGLRLIYYSQIVNDFQKGDIAEGYSVSREKKESFPLTVTSAQKNPTAFYLCASSILGTGVHNEQFFGPGTRLTVL.

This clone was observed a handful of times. The CDR3 bases are TGTGCCAGCAGCGCCTTGGGGACAGGGGGCTGGTATAGCACAGATACGCAGTATTTT. The encoded protein is CASSALGTGGWYSTDTQYF. The chain uses TRBV11-2 and TRBJ2-3; 12 bases align to TRBD1. V lost 5 bases and J lost 0; bases outside the gene matches: 12. Germline V gene sequence: CDR1 SGHAT, CDR2 FQNNGV. This CDR3 is built from 19 residues.

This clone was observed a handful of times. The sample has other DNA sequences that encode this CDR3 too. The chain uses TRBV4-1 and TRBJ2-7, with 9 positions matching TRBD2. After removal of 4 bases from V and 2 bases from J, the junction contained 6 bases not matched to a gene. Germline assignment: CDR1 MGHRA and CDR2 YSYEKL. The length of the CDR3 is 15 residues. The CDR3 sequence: CASSLGLAGTYEQYF. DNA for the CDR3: TGCGCCAGCAGCCTGGGACTAGCCGGAACCTACGAGCAGTACTTC.

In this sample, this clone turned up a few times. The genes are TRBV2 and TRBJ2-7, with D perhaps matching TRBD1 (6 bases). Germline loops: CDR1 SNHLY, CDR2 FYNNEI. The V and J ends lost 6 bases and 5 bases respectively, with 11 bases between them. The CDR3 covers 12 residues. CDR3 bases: TGTGCCAGCAGCAGGGGTGGTCACGAGCAGTACTTC. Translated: CASSRGGHEQYF. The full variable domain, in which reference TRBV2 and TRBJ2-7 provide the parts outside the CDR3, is EPEVTQTPSHQVTQMGQEVILRCVPISNHLYFYWYRQILGQKVEFLVSFYNNEISEKSEIFDDQFSVERPDGSNFTLKIRSTKLEDSAMYFCASSRGGHEQYFGPGTRLTVT.

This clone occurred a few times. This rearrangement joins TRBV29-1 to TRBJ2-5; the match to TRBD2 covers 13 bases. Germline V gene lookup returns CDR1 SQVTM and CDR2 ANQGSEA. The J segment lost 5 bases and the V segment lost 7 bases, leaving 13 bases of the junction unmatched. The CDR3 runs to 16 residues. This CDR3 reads CSAPERTSGREETQYF. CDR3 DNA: TGCAGCGCCCCGGAAAGGACTAGCGGGAGAGAGGAGACCCAGTACTTC.

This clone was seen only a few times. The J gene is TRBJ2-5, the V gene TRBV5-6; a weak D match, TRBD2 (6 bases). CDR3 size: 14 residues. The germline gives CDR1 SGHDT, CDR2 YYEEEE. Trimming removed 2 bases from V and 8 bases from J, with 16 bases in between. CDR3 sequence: CASSFPGTLTTQYF. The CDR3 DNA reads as TGTGCCAGCAGCTTTCCCGGGACTCTGACTACCCAGTACTTC. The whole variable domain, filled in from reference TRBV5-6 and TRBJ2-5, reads DAGVTQSPTHLIKTRGQQVTLRCSPKSGHDTVSWYQQALGQGPQFIFQYYEEEERQRGNFPDRFSGHQFPNYSSELNVNALLLGDSALYLCASSFPGTLTTQYFGPGTRLLVL.

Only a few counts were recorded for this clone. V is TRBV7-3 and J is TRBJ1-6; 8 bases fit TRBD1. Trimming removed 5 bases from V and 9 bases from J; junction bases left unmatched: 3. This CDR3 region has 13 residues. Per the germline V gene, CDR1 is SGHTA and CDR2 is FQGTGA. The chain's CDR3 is CASSQGQGSPLHF. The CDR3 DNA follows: TGTGCCAGCAGCCAAGGACAGGGTTCACCCCTCCACTTT.

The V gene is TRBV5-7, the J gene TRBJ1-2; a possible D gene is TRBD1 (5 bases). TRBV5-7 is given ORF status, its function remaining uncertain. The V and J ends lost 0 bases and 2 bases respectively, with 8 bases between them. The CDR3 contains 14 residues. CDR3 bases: TGTGCCAGCAGCTTGGTGACAGAGAACTATGGCTACACCTTC. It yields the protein CASSLVTENYGYTF.

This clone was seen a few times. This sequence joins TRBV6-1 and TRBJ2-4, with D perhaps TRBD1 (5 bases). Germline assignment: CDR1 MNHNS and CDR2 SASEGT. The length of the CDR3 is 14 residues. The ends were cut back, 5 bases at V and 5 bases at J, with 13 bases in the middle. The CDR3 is CASSYRQGENIQYF. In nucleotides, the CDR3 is TGTGCCAGCAGTTATCGGCAGGGTGAAAACATTCAGTACTTC.

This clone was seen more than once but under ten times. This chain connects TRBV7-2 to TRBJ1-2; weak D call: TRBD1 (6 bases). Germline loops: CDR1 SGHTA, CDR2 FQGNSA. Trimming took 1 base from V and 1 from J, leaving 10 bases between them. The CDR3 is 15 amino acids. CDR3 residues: CASSLDGTHNYGYTF. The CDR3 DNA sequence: TGTGCCAGCAGCTTAGACGGGACACATAACTATGGCTACACCTTC.

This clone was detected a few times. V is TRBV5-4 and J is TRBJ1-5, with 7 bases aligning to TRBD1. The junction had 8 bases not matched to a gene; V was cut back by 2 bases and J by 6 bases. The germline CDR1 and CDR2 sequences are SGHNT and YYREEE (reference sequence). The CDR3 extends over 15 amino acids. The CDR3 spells CASSLGGDEGQPQHF. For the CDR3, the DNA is TGTGCCAGCAGCTTAGGGGGCGACGAGGGTCAGCCCCAGCATTTT.

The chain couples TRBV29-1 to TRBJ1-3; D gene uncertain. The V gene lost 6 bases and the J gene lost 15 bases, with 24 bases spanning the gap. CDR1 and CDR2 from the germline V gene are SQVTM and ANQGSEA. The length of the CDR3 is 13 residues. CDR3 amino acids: CSVETSLKLERYF. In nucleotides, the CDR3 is TGCAGCGTGGAGACTTCCCTTAAATTGGAACGATATTTT.

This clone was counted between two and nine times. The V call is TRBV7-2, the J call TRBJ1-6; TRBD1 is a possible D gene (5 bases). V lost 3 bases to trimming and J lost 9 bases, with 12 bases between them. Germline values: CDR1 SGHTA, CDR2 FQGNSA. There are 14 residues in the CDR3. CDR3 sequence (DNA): TGTGCCAGCAGCTTGGAGGGGTTCGGTTCACCCCTCCACTTT. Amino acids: CASSLEGFGSPLHF.

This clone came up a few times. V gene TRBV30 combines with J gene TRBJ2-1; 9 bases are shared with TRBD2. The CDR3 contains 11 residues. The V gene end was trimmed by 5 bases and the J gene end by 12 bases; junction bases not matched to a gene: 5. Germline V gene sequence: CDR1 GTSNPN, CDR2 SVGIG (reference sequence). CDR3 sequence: CAWGTSSVQFF. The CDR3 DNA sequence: TGTGCCTGGGGGACTAGCAGTGTGCAGTTCTTC.

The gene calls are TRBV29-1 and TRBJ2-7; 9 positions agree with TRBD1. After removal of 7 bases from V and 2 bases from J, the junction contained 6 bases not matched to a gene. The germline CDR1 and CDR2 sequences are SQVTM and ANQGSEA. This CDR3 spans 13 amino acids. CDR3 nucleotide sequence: TGCAGCGCATCAGGACAGGGGACCTACGAGCAGTACTTC. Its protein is CSASGQGTYEQYF.

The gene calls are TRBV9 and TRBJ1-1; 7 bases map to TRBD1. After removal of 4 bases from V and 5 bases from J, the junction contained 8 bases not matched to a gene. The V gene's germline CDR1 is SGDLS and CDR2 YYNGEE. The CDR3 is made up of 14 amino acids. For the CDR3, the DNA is TGTGCCAGCAGCCCCCAAGGGGGCTGGACTGAAGCTTTCTTT. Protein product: CASSPQGGWTEAFF. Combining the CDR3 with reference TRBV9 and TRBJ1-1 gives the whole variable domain DSGVTQTPKHLITATGQRVTLRCSPRSGDLSVYWYQQSLDQGLQFLIQYYNGEERAKGNILERFSAQQFPDLHSELNLSSLELGDSALYFCASSPQGGWTEAFFGQGTRLTVV.

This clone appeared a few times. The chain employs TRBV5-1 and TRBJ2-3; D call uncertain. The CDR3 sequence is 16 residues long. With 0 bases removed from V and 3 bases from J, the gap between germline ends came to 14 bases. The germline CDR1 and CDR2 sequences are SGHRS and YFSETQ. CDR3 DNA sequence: TGCGCCAGCAGCTTGGCATCCAGAGGTGGTACAGATACGCAGTATTTT. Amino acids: CASSLASRGGTDTQYF.

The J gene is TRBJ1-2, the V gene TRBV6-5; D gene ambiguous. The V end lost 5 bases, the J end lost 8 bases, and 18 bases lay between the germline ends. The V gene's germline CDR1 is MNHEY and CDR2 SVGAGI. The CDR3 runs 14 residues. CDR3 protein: CASSPLGLREGYTF. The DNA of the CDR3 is TGTGCCAGCAGTCCGCTAGGGTTGAGGGAAGGCTACACCTTC.

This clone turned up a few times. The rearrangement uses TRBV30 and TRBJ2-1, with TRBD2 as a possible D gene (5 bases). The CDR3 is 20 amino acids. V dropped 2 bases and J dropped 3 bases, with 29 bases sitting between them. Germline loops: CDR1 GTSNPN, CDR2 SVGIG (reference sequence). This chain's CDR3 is CAWSFSPAIWRPIGYNEQFF. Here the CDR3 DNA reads TGTGCCTGGAGTTTTTCCCCCGCCATATGGAGGCCCATCGGCTACAATGAGCAGTTCTTC.

The CDR3 DNA follows: TGTGCCTGGAGTGCTCCCCGCCAGGGGAATTTGAACACTGAAGCTTTCTTT. It codes for CAWSAPRQGNLNTEAFF. The chain is built from TRBV30 and TRBJ1-1, with D possibly matching TRBD1 (6 bases). Germline CDR1 is GTSNPN and CDR2 is SVGIG (reference sequence). Trimming removed 1 base at V and 0 bases at J, with 18 bases between. The CDR3 loop spans 17 amino acids.

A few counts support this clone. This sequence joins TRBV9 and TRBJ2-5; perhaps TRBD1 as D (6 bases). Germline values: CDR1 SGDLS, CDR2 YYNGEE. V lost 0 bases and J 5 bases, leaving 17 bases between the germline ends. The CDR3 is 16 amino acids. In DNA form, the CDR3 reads TGTGCCAGCAGCGTAGGTGGGGGCGGTCAGGCGGAGACCCAGTACTTC. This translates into CASSVGGGGQAETQYF. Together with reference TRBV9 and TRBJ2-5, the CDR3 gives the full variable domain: DSGVTQTPKHLITATGQRVTLRCSPRSGDLSVYWYQQSLDQGLQFLIQYYNGEERAKGNILERFSAQQFPDLHSELNLSSLELGDSALYFCASSVGGGGQAETQYFGPGTRLLVL.

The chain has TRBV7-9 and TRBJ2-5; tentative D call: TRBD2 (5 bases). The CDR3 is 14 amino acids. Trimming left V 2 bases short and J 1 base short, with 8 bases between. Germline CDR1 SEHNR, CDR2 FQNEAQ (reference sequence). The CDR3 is CASSLSLAQETQYF. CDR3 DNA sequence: TGTGCCAGCAGCTTAAGTCTAGCCCAAGAGACCCAGTACTTC.

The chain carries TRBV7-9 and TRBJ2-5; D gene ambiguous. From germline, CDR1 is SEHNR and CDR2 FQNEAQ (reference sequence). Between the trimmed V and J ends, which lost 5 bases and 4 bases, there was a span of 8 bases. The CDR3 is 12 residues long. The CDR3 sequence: CASSVRSETQYF. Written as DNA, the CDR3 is TGTGCCAGCAGCGTTCGGTCAGAGACCCAGTACTTC.